The present TCR beta chain was sequenced within a study of cytomegalovirus exposure and HLA in healthy donors. 60 Vbeta and 13 Jbeta primers were used in PCR. Measured with immunoSEQ multiplex PCR; TCRdb has only the in-frame clones, and not every one. This table has around 50,000 clones, around three fifths appearing once. The CDR3 extends over 16 amino acids. With 4 bases removed from V and 3 bases from J, the gap between germline ends came to 18 bases. The germline gives CDR1 SGHTA, CDR2 FQGNSA. The chain employs TRBV7-2 and TRBJ1-2, with D perhaps matching TRBD1 (6 bases). The sequenced sample was PBMCs. The sequence came from a human donor in good health. In DNA, the CDR3 is TGTGCCAGCAGCTCTTCCTCAGGGGTTTGGGACTATGGCTACACCTTC. Encoded protein: CASSSSSGVWDYGYTF.